This T cell receptor (beta chain) was identified during a study of cytomegalovirus exposure and HLA in healthy donors. Overall study: Of the donors genotyped, several hundred in all, 75% to 85% fell in the Caucasian-associated ancestry cluster.

Primers for the PCR totalled 60 Vbeta and 13 Jbeta. TCRdb's copy holds only in-frame clones and misses some; the assay was immunoSEQ multiplex PCR. The sample contains roughly 140,000 clones, roughly 80% of which appear only once. This CDR3 has 14 amino acids. The ends lost 4 bases at V and 6 bases at J; junction bases unmatched: 9. Germline V gives CDR1 SGHNT, CDR2 YENEEA. This clone came up a few times. Sequencing was done on a sample of PBMCs. The clonotype was recovered from a man aged 35 to 55 in good health and CMV-seropositive. The genes are TRBV11-3 and TRBJ2-7, with TRBD1 matching 7 bases. The CDR3 nucleotides read TGTGCCAGCAGCTCGTTAGCCAGGGGGAGCGAGCAGTACTTC. It yields the protein CASSSLARGSEQYF.